This T cell receptor (beta chain) was sequenced during a study of PD-1 blockade in classical Hodgkin lymphoma. Each of the patients experienced relapse following autologous stem cell transplantation, and their brentuximab vedotin exposure differed. Classification of best responses gave complete response, partial response or progressive disease. Note on this clone: Its cognate antigen is unknown.

Assay used: immunoSEQ multiplex PCR; TCRdb lists only in-frame clones, some missing. In the table there are under 110,000 clones, around 88% of which are singletons. The study, taken as a whole, reports: Reports described newly diagnosed patients as having lower baseline TCR diversity than healthy donors.

The sequencing here drew on peripheral blood mononuclear cells (PBMCs), taken before the second cycle of nivolumab. The sequence was collected from a human donor with classical Hodgkin lymphoma.

CDR3 protein: CASSVGELGNTEAFF. In DNA, the CDR3 is TGTGCCAGCAGCGTGGGAGAGTTGGGAAACACTGAAGCTTTCTTT. The chain combines TRBV9 with TRBJ1-1; D unresolved. Trimming took 2 bases from V and 2 from J, leaving 13 bases between them. The germline V gene has CDR1 SGDLS and CDR2 YYNGEE. The CDR3 is 15 amino acids.